Following are 9 T cell receptor beta chains from one sample sequenced in a study of Tregs in tolerant kidney transplant recipients. Clones were read by immunoSEQ multiplex PCR, and TCRdb kept only the in-frame ones, dropping some. The repertoire has approximately 60,000 clones, around 87% of them found once; the top ten carry about 3.8%. Recipients received nonmyeloablative bone marrow transplants from related graft donors, with transient mixed chimerism. The source material was CD4+ T cells from blood (PBMCs), sampled 6 months after the transplant. Receptors were obtained from a human patient who received a combined kidney and bone marrow transplant. Some T cells may be graft donor cells.

The V and J genes are TRBV7-9 and TRBJ1-1; 8 nucleotides agree with TRBD1. Germline CDR1 reads SEHNR; CDR2 reads FQNEAQ (reference sequence). The trim removed 5 bases at V and 6 bases at J, leaving 17 bases unmatched. The CDR3 sequence is 17 residues long. This CDR3 is CASSPPPGQEPVSEAFF. In DNA form, the CDR3 reads TGTGCCAGCAGCCCCCCGCCGGGACAGGAACCTGTATCTGAAGCTTTCTTT.

The chain links TRBV30 to TRBJ1-1, with D possibly matching TRBD1 (5 bases). The CDR3 consists of 17 residues. Trimming stripped 7 bases from V and 2 bases from J, with 26 bases between. Germline values: CDR1 GTSNPN, CDR2 SVGIG (reference sequence). The CDR3, as DNA: TGTGCCTCTAAGGGCCAGTTGGGGGGTGGCCTAAACACTGAAGCTTTCTTT. Its translation: CASKGQLGGGLNTEAFF.

This sequence joins TRBV6-5 and TRBJ1-3, with unresolved D. Germline CDR1 reads MNHEY; CDR2 reads SVGAGI. V lost 2 bases to trimming and J lost 2 bases, with 13 bases between them. The CDR3 spans 16 residues. The DNA for the CDR3 is TGTGCCAGCAGTTACCGTCGATCGGTTCCTGGAAACACCATATATTTT. Protein: CASSYRRSVPGNTIYF.

The chain couples TRBV7-9 to TRBJ2-3; D perhaps matches TRBD2 (5 bases). This CDR3 region has 17 residues. In germline, CDR1 is SEHNR, CDR2 FQNEAQ (reference sequence). Deletions cut 2 bases from V and 0 bases from J, with 15 bases between. The CDR3 region has the DNA TGTGCCAGCAGCTTAATCGAGGGCTCGGCTAGCACAGATACGCAGTATTTT. Amino acid sequence: CASSLIEGSASTDTQYF.

This rearrangement joins TRBV27 to TRBJ2-1; the match to TRBD1 covers 11 bases. This CDR3 has 17 amino acids. Per germline, CDR1 MNHEY and CDR2 SMNVEV (reference sequence). J lost 1 base, V lost 2 bases, and 4 bases had no gene match. The CDR3 bases are TGTGCCAGCAGTTTAGGGACAGGGGGTATATCCTACAATGAGCAGTTCTTC. Translated, it gives CASSLGTGGISYNEQFF.

This clone appeared many times. The V and J genes are TRBV18 and TRBJ2-1, with D perhaps TRBD2 (5 bases). The CDR3 is made up of 12 amino acids. V gave up 3 bases and J gave up 10 bases, with 10 bases separating them. Per germline, CDR1 KGHSH and CDR2 LQKENI. In DNA form, the CDR3 reads TGTGCCAGCTCACCGGCGGGTGAGGAGCAGTTCTTC. Its protein is CASSPAGEEQFF. Full variable domain (rest looked up from reference TRBV18 and TRBJ2-1): NAGVMQNPRHLVRRRGQEARLRCSPMKGHSHVYWYRQLPEEGLKFMVYLQKENIIDESGMPKERFSAEFPKEGPSILRIQQVVRGDSAAYFCASSPAGEEQFFGPGTRLTVL.

The chain uses TRBV5-1 and TRBJ2-1; 11 bases align to TRBD2. With V trimmed by 4 bases and J by 9 bases, 9 bases remained unmatched. Germline V gene sequence: CDR1 SGHRS, CDR2 YFSETQ. The CDR3 is made up of 15 amino acids. CDR3: CASSAVAGGPFEQFF. CDR3 nucleotides: TGCGCCAGCAGCGCCGTAGCGGGGGGGCCGTTTGAGCAGTTCTTC.

The chain joins TRBV27 to TRBJ2-3; 7 nucleotides align to TRBD2. This CDR3 contains 15 residues. V was clipped by 6 bases and J by 9 bases; unmatched bases: 15. Germline CDR1 reads MNHEY; CDR2 reads SMNVEV (reference sequence). CDR3 DNA: TGTGCCAGCAGCCTCGCTAGCGGTACGCAAACAACGCAGTATTTT. It specifies CASSLASGTQTTQYF.

The chain combines TRBV11-2 with TRBJ1-1; the match to TRBD1 covers 12 bases. The CDR3 runs to 17 residues. Germline CDR1 and CDR2: SGHAT and FQNNGV. V lost 7 bases, J lost 6 bases, and 15 bases stayed unmatched. The CDR3 loop is CASTKWDRGRGMAEAFF. CDR3 bases: TGTGCCAGCACCAAGTGGGACAGGGGGCGAGGAATGGCTGAAGCTTTCTTT.